The present entry profiles one TCR beta chain with its context. These data originate in a study of T cell changes during pregnancy in multiple sclerosis. The protocol was immunoSEQ multiplex PCR, while the TCRdb copy is restricted to in-frame clones and leaves out a portion. The sample has about 45,000 clones; 75% to 95% are singletons. Germline loops: CDR1 SEHNR, CDR2 FQNEAQ (reference sequence). The germline V and J ends were trimmed by 5 bases and 6 bases, with 19 bases remaining between them. The length of the CDR3 is 15 residues. This TCR was sampled from a female donor with multiple sclerosis, enrolled in a pregnancy study. The chain joins TRBV7-9 to TRBJ1-2; tentative D call: TRBD1 (5 bases). This material consisted of CD8+ T cells from peripheral blood mononuclear cells, taken in the second trimester of pregnancy. The DNA for the CDR3 is TGTGCCAGCAGCCCGGGGCGGGGTTCCTCCAATGGCTACACCTTC. It codes for CASSPGRGSSNGYTF. Full variable domain (rest looked up from reference TRBV7-9 and TRBJ1-2): DTGVSQNPRHKITKRGQNVTFRCDPISEHNRLYWYRQTLGQGPEFLTYFQNEAQLEKSRLLSDRFSAERPKGSFSTLEIQRTEQGDSAMYLCASSPGRGSSNGYTFGSGTRLTVV.